A single sample gave rise to the 15 T cell receptor beta chains below, sequenced in a study of blood T cell repertoires in COVID-19. TCRdb's table, derived via immunoSEQ multiplex PCR, lists solely in-frame clones and lacks some. The data hold about 240,000 clones, with roughly 87% observed a single time. The sequenced sample consisted of peripheral blood. Source of these receptors: a woman in her 30s with acute or convalescent COVID-19.

The genes are TRBV9 and TRBJ2-5; 9 nucleotides line up with TRBD1. V shed 0 bases, J shed 1 base, and the junction held 1 base outside the gene matches. Germline assignment: CDR1 SGDLS and CDR2 YYNGEE. CDR3 length: 15 residues. The CDR3 is CASSVGGQGQETQYF. In DNA, the CDR3 is TGTGCCAGCAGCGTAGGGGGACAGGGCCAAGAGACCCAGTACTTC.

The rearrangement uses TRBV29-1 and TRBJ2-1; the match to TRBD1 covers 8 bases. This CDR3 contains 15 residues. Per the germline V gene, CDR1 is SQVTM and CDR2 is ANQGSEA. The junction had 9 bases not matched to a gene; V was cut back by 6 bases and J by 2 bases. The CDR3 DNA is TGCAGCGTGGGCCAATTGACAGGGGCCTACAATGAGCAGTTCTTC. Protein: CSVGQLTGAYNEQFF.

The CDR3 here is CAWTRAIAGTDTQYF. The CDR3 DNA reads as TGTGCCTGGACTCGAGCAATAGCAGGCACAGATACGCAGTATTTT. This chain uses TRBV30 with TRBJ2-3, with no clear D. CDR3 length: 15 residues. In germline, CDR1 is GTSNPN, CDR2 SVGIG (reference sequence). Trimming shortened V by 4 bases and J by 1 base, and 15 bases separated the two germline ends.

The CDR3 loop reads CASSFNAGQSYEQYF. Here the CDR3 DNA reads TGCGCCAGCAGCTTTAACGCGGGACAGTCCTACGAGCAGTACTTC. V gene TRBV5-1 combines with J gene TRBJ2-7; the D gene is possibly TRBD1 (7 bases). This CDR3 spans 15 amino acids. The V end lost 2 bases, the J end lost 1 base, and 13 bases lay between the germline ends. The germline CDR1 and CDR2 sequences are SGHRS and YFSETQ. Supplemented by reference TRBV5-1 and TRBJ2-7, the full variable domain reads KAGVTQTPRYLIKTRGQQVTLSCSPISGHRSVSWYQQTPGQGLQFLFEYFSETQRNKGNFPGRFSGRQFSNSRSEMNVSTLELGDSALYLCASSFNAGQSYEQYFGPGTRLTVT.

The chain employs TRBV24-1 and TRBJ1-5; tentative D call: TRBD1 (6 bases). CDR3 length: 16 amino acids. Per germline, CDR1 KGHDR and CDR2 SFDVKD. V dropped 3 bases and J dropped 1 base, with 12 bases sitting between them. The chain's CDR3 is CATSDPTGTSNQPQHF. CDR3 coding DNA: TGTGCCACCAGTGATCCGACAGGTACCAGCAATCAGCCCCAGCATTTT.

CDR3 in DNA: TGTGCCAGCAGCTTAGCGCAGGGGGCATTTGGCTACACCTTC. Its protein is CASSLAQGAFGYTF. The chain couples TRBV7-2 to TRBJ1-2, with 8 bases lining up with TRBD1. Germline-derived CDR1 and CDR2 are SGHTA and FQGNSA. Trimming cost V 0 bases and J 7 bases; bases outside gene matches: 4. The CDR3 totals 14 residues.

J is TRBJ2-2 and V is TRBV24-1; 7 bases agree with TRBD1. Trimming at V came to 4 bases and at J to 2 bases, leaving 3 bases not matched to a gene. The CDR3 totals 15 residues. The germline gives CDR1 KGHDR, CDR2 SFDVKD. The chain's CDR3 is CATSEGQANTGELFF. CDR3 nucleotides: TGTGCCACCAGTGAAGGACAGGCTAACACCGGGGAGCTGTTTTTT.

The chain employs TRBV2 and TRBJ2-7, with 7 bases aligning to TRBD2. The CDR3 covers 15 residues. The trim removed 0 bases at V and 7 bases at J, leaving 9 bases unmatched. CDR1 and CDR2 from the germline V gene are SNHLY and FYNNEI. The DNA of the CDR3 is TGTGCCAGCAGTGAAGCCCCAAGGGAGGGAAGTGAGCAGTACTTC. Translated: CASSEAPREGSEQYF.

The V gene is TRBV5-8, the J gene TRBJ2-1; possible D gene TRBD1, 5 bases. Germline CDR1 is SGHTS and CDR2 is YDEGEE. CDR3 length: 13 residues. Trimming took 0 bases from V and 5 from J, leaving 6 bases between them. The CDR3 nucleotides read TGTGCCAGCAGCTTGGTCAGGGACAATGAGCAGTTCTTC. This encodes CASSLVRDNEQFF. Full variable domain (remainder filled in from reference TRBV5-8 and TRBJ2-1): EAGVTQSPTHLIKTRGQQATLRCSPISGHTSVYWYQQALGLGLQFLLWYDEGEERNRGNFPPRFSGRQFPNYSSELNVNALELEDSALYLCASSLVRDNEQFFGPGTRLTVL.

This clone occurred once. This chain joins TRBV14 and TRBJ2-1; D possibly corresponds to TRBD2 (5 bases). The CDR3 consists of 15 residues. The ends were cut back, 4 bases at V and 9 bases at J, with 19 bases in the middle. Germline V lookup: CDR1 SGHDN, CDR2 FVKESK. CDR3 coding DNA: TGTGCCAGCAGCCCCCTCGAGGGCTGGTCAAGTGAGCAGTTCTTC. This encodes CASSPLEGWSSEQFF.

The chain joins TRBV6-5 to TRBJ2-3; the D gene is possibly TRBD2 (6 bases). The CDR3 contains 15 residues. Germline assignment: CDR1 MNHEY and CDR2 SVGAGI. V was pared by 7 bases and J by 4 bases, with 18 bases between. CDR3 DNA sequence: TGTGCCAGCATTGGGCGGGGACCTCTCCCAGATACGCAGTATTTT. This codes for CASIGRGPLPDTQYF.

The V call is TRBV6-5, the J call TRBJ2-7; 10 nucleotides line up with TRBD1. With 6 bases clipped from V and 6 bases from J, the junction kept 8 bases outside the gene matches. Germline values: CDR1 MNHEY, CDR2 SVGAGI. The CDR3 covers 14 residues. In nucleotides, the CDR3 is TGTGCCAGCAGCCAACAGGGACAGGGGTTCGAGCAGTACTTC. It specifies CASSQQGQGFEQYF.

V usage is TRBV30 and J usage is TRBJ2-5; D is ambiguous. V shed 1 base and J shed 6 bases, with 15 bases lying between them. The germline V gene has CDR1 GTSNPN and CDR2 SVGIG (reference sequence). The CDR3 extends over 14 amino acids. In DNA, the CDR3 is TGTGCCTGGAGTGCTTTTTCCGGGTTGAAGACCCAGTACTTC. It translates to CAWSAFSGLKTQYF. Combining the CDR3 with reference TRBV30 and TRBJ2-5 gives the whole variable domain SQTIHQWPATLVQPVGSPLSLECTVEGTSNPNLYWYRQAAGRGLQLLFYSVGIGQISSEVPQNLSASRPQDRQFILSSKKLLLSDSGFYLCAWSAFSGLKTQYFGPGTRLLVL.

The CDR3 protein is CASSKEELGLAGGRSGELFF. The CDR3 bases are TGTGCCAGCAGCAAAGAGGAACTAGGACTAGCGGGAGGGCGATCCGGGGAGCTGTTTTTT. This chain connects TRBV21-1 to TRBJ2-2; TRBD2 was called by the table and not checked on the DNA. TRBV21-1 is a pseudogene locus. The CDR3 has 20 residues.

The J gene is TRBJ1-5, the V gene TRBV30, with TRBD1 matching over 7 bases. J was trimmed by 2 bases and V by 5 bases; bases with no gene match: 0. Germline loops: CDR1 GTSNPN, CDR2 SVGIG (reference sequence). The CDR3 is 12 amino acids. CDR3 sequence: CAWGQGNQPQHF. DNA for the CDR3: TGTGCCTGGGGACAGGGCAATCAGCCCCAGCATTTT.